This T cell receptor (beta chain) is from a study of CD8 T cells in ankylosing spondylitis. Whole-study results and caveats: In peripheral blood, disease-linked CD8+ clones occurred at relatively low frequencies. Earlier studies detected some motif variants in reactive arthritis synovial fluid and blood. Significantly higher representation of disease-linked clones was reported for matched ankylosing spondylitis synovial fluid. There was a TCR beta motif, made of several highly homologous variants, that appeared characteristic of ankylosing spondylitis blood.

The V gene's germline CDR1 is SEHNR and CDR2 FQNEAQ (reference sequence). The CDR3 runs 15 residues. J was trimmed by 0 bases and V by 5 bases; bases with no gene match: 2. TCRdb processed the 5' RACE reads anew with MiXCR; each CDR3 protein has one entry. The sample carries approximately 540,000 distinct CDR3 sequences, roughly an eighth recorded once. This clonotype was counted only a few times. The target antigen is unknown. This receptor was identified in a male donor with ankylosing spondylitis. Sequencing input: blood, either unsorted or a sorted T cell fraction (not recorded which). The chain employs TRBV7-9 and TRBJ2-5; 11 bases line up with TRBD2. The CDR3 sequence: CASSQGLADQETQYF. CDR3 DNA sequence: TGTGCCAGCAGCCAGGGACTAGCGGACCAAGAGACCCAGTACTTC.